This T cell receptor (beta chain) was retrieved from a study of patients and donors after allogeneic stem cell transplantation (dated by TCRdb to about 2020). The library relied on RT-PCR. The sequencer listed for this sample is NextSeq 550. TCRdb cleaned the public reads at Q25 with fastp, built clones with MiXCR and kept in-frame beta chains. A single entry per CDR3 protein holds the most common genes and DNA from its merged rows. Here the sample has roughly 190,000 distinct CDR3 sequences; about 40% occur a single time. The ten most abundant clones make up approximately 32% of the sample. The CDR3 holds 15 amino acids from the cysteine to the phenylalanine. The read is trimmed to its CDR3 DNA, 45 bases read in frame from base 1. CDR1 is given as MNHEY and CDR2 as SVGAGI, both from the germline V gene. Ends trimmed: V by 6 bases, J by 5 bases; bases unmatched to a gene: 7. Comments on this clonotype: What antigen it recognizes has not been identified. Per-nucleotide qualities are absent, and no much larger clonotype sits a single base away.

The TCR sequence derives from a human donor who was either an allogeneic HSCT recipient or a stem cell or donor lymphocyte infusion donor (not recorded which). It is not recorded whose cells these are; they may come from a transplant donor. The V and J segments used are TRBV6-5 and TRBJ2-7; 13 junctional bases match TRBD2. The sample was blood, either unsorted or a sorted T cell fraction (not recorded which). The CDR3 sequence is CASRTTSGRFNEQYF. The nucleotides are TGTGCCAGCAGAACGACTAGCGGGAGGTTCAACGAGCAGTACTTC.